This T cell receptor beta chain derives from a study of cytomegalovirus exposure and HLA in healthy donors. Profiling relied on immunoSEQ multiplex PCR, and the TCRdb table lists in-frame clones only, not all of them. The table shows under 200,000 clones, with 89% occurring only once. Separate from the approximately 670-subject first cohort was the approximately 120-subject validation cohort, to which the donors belonged. Notes on the study in general: Rare TCR sequences predominated, though certain public TCRs were found in many donors. There were a few CMV-associated chains whose specificity for CMV antigens was confirmed in vitro. According to the study, 150 to 200 TCR beta chains were cytomegalovirus-associated.

For this clone: Its antigen is unknown.

Germline V lookup: CDR1 MNHEY, CDR2 SMNVEV (reference sequence). CDR3 length: 14 amino acids. Trimming took 1 base from V and 5 from J, leaving 10 bases between them. The TCR comes from a woman between 18 and 29 years old in good health and CMV-seropositive. The sample taken for sequencing was PBMCs. This chain uses TRBV27 with TRBJ2-3, with a tentative D call TRBD1 (5 bases). The CDR3 spells CASSLWQGLDTQYF. For the CDR3, the DNA is TGTGCCAGCAGTTTATGGCAGGGATTAGATACGCAGTATTTT.